Presented here are 6 T cell receptor beta chains from one specimen sequenced in a study of blood T cell repertoires in COVID-19. Here immunoSEQ multiplex PCR was the method, and the copy in TCRdb shows in-frame clones only, minus some. The table has 160,000 or so clones, 82% seen once. Sequenced material: peripheral blood. These receptors originate from a woman in her 70s with acute or convalescent COVID-19.

This chain links TRBV28 with TRBJ1-3, with 7 bases lining up with TRBD1. The CDR3 is made up of 15 amino acids. V lost 4 bases and J lost 2; bases outside the gene matches: 5. Per germline, CDR1 MDHEN and CDR2 SYDVKM. CDR3 DNA sequence: TGTGCCAGCAGTTCCCCTCAGGGGGCTGGAAACACCATATATTTT. It yields the protein CASSSPQGAGNTIYF.

The chain combines TRBV19 with TRBJ1-2; D remains unclear. The V and J ends lost 2 bases and 4 bases respectively, with 8 bases between them. This CDR3 has 13 amino acids. Germline values: CDR1 LNHDA, CDR2 SQIVND (reference sequence). The CDR3 bases are TGTGCCAGTAGTATACGGGAAGGCTATGGCTACACCTTC. This gives the protein CASSIREGYGYTF.

The chain couples TRBV6-2 or TRBV6-3 to TRBJ1-1; D gene uncertain. CDR1 MNHEY and CDR2 SVGEGT come from the germline V gene. This CDR3 contains 12 residues. Between the trimmed V and J ends, which lost 6 bases and 0 bases, there was a span of 5 bases. The CDR3 region has the DNA TGTGCCAGCAGCGAGATGAACACTGAAGCTTTCTTT. Its translation: CASSEMNTEAFF.

This clone was seen a single time. The chain joins TRBV6-1 to TRBJ1-4; D not certain. Germline V CDR1 and CDR2: MNHNS, SASEGT. The CDR3 loop spans 14 amino acids. Trimming took 3 bases from V and 8 from J, leaving 13 bases between them. CDR3 DNA: TGTGCCAGCAGTGAGGGAGTCAGACGGGAAAAACTGTTTTTT. Encoded protein: CASSEGVRREKLFF.

This clone was counted only a few times. CDR3 loop: CATSRYAGETQYF. In DNA form, the CDR3 reads TGTGCCACCAGCAGATACGCGGGGGAGACCCAGTACTTC. The chain joins TRBV15 to TRBJ2-5, with a weak D call TRBD2 (6 bases). CDR1 is LNHNV, CDR2 YYDKDF, per germline (reference sequence). This CDR3 is 13 amino acids long. Between the trimmed V and J ends, which lost 2 bases and 5 bases, there was a span of 9 bases.

V is TRBV7-8 and J is TRBJ1-2; possible D gene TRBD1, 5 bases. V was cut by 4 bases and J by 6 bases, with 12 bases left in between. Germline-derived CDR1 and CDR2 are SGHVS and FQNEAQ. The CDR3 extends over 13 amino acids. The CDR3 DNA is TGTGCCAGCAGCTACCGCCCGACAGATGGCTACACCTTC. It encodes CASSYRPTDGYTF.